The entry that follows covers one TCR beta chain sequence. Antigen unknown. The entry originates in a study of shared clonotypes between healthy human individuals. Germline CDR1 is MNHEY and CDR2 is SVGAGI. The CDR3 length is 16 residues. V was shortened by 0 bases and J by 4 bases, with 12 bases between the two germline ends. Sequenced by immunoSEQ multiplex PCR; TCRdb stores in-frame clones only, minus some. The table includes approximately 980,000 clones, more than 75% detected once. Findings of the study overall: What limited the represented genetic and exposure-history diversity was the small number of donors. It was anticipated that sequencing depth would influence how many clonotypes donors shared.

The sequence was collected from a man younger than 35 in good health. The chain employs TRBV6-5 and TRBJ2-2; D might be TRBD2 (5 bases). Material for sequencing was memory CD4+ T cells sorted from blood. Sample subset: CD45RA-negative fraction. The CDR3 coding sequence is TGTGCCAGCAGTTACTCTCGGCTAGCAGGCACCGGGGAGCTGTTTTTT. It is translated as CASSYSRLAGTGELFF.